Included here is one TCR beta chain sequence, with context. Its antigen is unidentified. V dropped 4 bases and J dropped 3; count of bases not matched to a gene: 11. In germline, CDR1 is SGHRS, CDR2 YFSETQ. This CDR3 comprises 16 residues. The data were obtained in a study of T cell responses to AZD1222 COVID-19 vaccine. Study findings and constraints: Targeting of unmutated variant regions was reportedly seen in nearly half of spike-specific TCRs. Along spike, vaccine-associated CD4 TCRs were found throughout, with dominance at 160-218 and 743-854. The study found Spike-specific TCR breadth and depth rose after two AZD1222 doses. Baseline seropositives among AZD1222 recipients totaled only 5 or 6.

TCRdb's table, derived via immunoSEQ multiplex PCR, lists solely in-frame clones and lacks some. The repertoire holds roughly 140,000 clones, with around nine tenths as singletons. The chain uses TRBV5-1 and TRBJ1-1; 8 nucleotides line up with TRBD1. The starting material was peripheral blood, obtained on day 0 of MenACWY control vaccination. The origin of this receptor is an adult in good health. CDR3 sequence: CASSTGQGGLDTEAFF. CDR3 bases: TGCGCCAGCAGCACCGGACAGGGTGGTTTGGACACTGAAGCTTTCTTT.